These 4 T cell receptor beta chains were all obtained from the same sample, sequenced in a study of human T cells and chemical hapten exposure. TCRdb redid the calling of the 5' RACE reads with MiXCR, one entry per CDR3 protein. The sample carries about 140,000 distinct CDR3 sequences, roughly 4.1% recorded once. The total RNA was obtained from whole blood that was not fractionated. The receptor source for this set is a female donor in good health.

This clonotype was detected only a few times. The chain combines TRBV12-3 or TRBV12-4 with TRBJ2-3; D is unresolved. The CDR3 runs 15 residues. The ends were cut back, 3 bases at V and 4 bases at J, with 14 bases in the middle. The CDR3 is CASSFKESAADTQYF. CDR3 coding DNA: TGTGCCAGCAGTTTTAAGGAATCTGCGGCAGATACGCAGTATTTT.

This clonotype was counted at least ten times. J is TRBJ2-7 and V is TRBV7-2, with a weak D call TRBD1 (6 bases). CDR1 is SGHTA and CDR2 is FQGNSA in the germline V gene. This CDR3 is 15 amino acids long. The V end was cut by 3 bases, the J end by 5 bases, with 17 bases between. The CDR3 is CASSLKTGARDEQYF. The CDR3, as DNA: TGTGCCAGCAGCTTGAAGACAGGTGCTAGGGACGAGCAGTACTTC.

This clonotype was seen ten or more times. The chain links TRBV5-1 to TRBJ2-6; D is unresolved. The CDR3 spans 13 residues. With 1 base removed from V and 3 bases from J, the gap between germline ends came to 2 bases. Germline V gene lookup returns CDR1 SGHRS and CDR2 YFSETQ. The DNA of the CDR3 is TGCGCCAGCAGCTTGATTGGGGCCAACGTCCTGACTTTC. It translates to CASSLIGANVLTF.

This clonotype appeared many times. The rearrangement joins TRBV2 to TRBJ2-5, with 14 bases lining up with TRBD2. The V and J ends lost 7 bases and 1 base, in that order; junction bases with no gene match: 2. The CDR3 sequence is 15 residues long. The germline CDR1 and CDR2 sequences are SNHLY and FYNNEI. The CDR3 nucleotides read TGTGCCAGCAAGGGGACTAGCGGGGGCCAAGAGACCCAGTACTTC. Translation: CASKGTSGGQETQYF.